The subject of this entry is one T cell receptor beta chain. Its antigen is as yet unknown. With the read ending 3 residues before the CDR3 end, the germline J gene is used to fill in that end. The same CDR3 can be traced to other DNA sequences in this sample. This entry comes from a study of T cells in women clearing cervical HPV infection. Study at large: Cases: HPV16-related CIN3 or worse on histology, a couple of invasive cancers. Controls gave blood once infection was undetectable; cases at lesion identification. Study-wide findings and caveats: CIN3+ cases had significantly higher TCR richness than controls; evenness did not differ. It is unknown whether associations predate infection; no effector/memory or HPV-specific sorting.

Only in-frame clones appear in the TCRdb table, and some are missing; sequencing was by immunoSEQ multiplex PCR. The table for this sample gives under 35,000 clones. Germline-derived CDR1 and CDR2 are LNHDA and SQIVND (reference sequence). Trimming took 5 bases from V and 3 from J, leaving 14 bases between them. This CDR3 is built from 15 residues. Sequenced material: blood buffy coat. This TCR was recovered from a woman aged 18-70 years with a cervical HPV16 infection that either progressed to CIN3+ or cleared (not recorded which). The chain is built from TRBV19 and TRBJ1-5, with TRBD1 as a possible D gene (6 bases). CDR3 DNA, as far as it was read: TGTGCCAGTAGTTCGACTGGACAGCACAATCAGCCC. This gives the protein CASSSTGQHNQP. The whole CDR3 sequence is CASSSTGQHNQPQHF.